These T cell receptor beta chains were read from a single sample in a study of Graves' ophthalmopathy and Graves' hyperthyroidism. MiXCR, applied by TCRdb to the multiplex PCR reads, yields one record per CDR3 protein. The data show approximately 1.2 million distinct CDR3 sequences, around a third seen once. The sample was peripheral blood or thyroid tissue (not recorded which). Receptors originate from an adult man with Graves' hyperthyroidism. Both conserved end residues are part of each CDR3. D genes are given only for firm matches. Clone size appears in some rows only: once, few, many, or a class for an expanded clone.

>many|.|TRBV20-1|TRBJ1-1
TGCAGTGCTAGAGAAGTCCGAATGAACACTGAAGCTTTCTTT
CSAREVRMNTEAFF
>.|.|TRBV25-1|TRBJ1-5
TGTGCCAGCAGTGGGGGCAACTACGAGCAGCCCCAGCATTTT
CASSGGNYEQPQHF
>.|TRBD1|TRBV20-1|TRBJ1-6
TGCAGTGCGGGCAACAGGGGGGGGTTAACGGATTCACCCCTCCACTTT
CSAGNRGGLTDSPLHF
>many|.|TRBV9|TRBJ1-1
TGTGCCAGCAGCGTGAGCAGGACACTCATGAACACTGAAGCTTTCTTT
CASSVSRTLMNTEAFF
>.|.|TRBV7-9|TRBJ1-6
TGCGCCAGCAGCCAAGATCAGGTGTCACCCCCCCACTTT
CASSQDQVSPPHF
>few|.|TRBV5-6|TRBJ1-3
TGTGCCAGCAGCAACCCCGGAGCGCACTCTGGAAACACCATATATTTT
CASSNPGAHSGNTIYF
>many|TRBD1|TRBV29-1|TRBJ1-2
TGCAGCGTTTCACAGGGGAGCGGCCTCTATGGCTACACCTTC
CSVSQGSGLYGYTF
>few|.|TRBV7-6|TRBJ2-2
TGTGCCACCCCACGTAAAGGAGACCGAACCGGGGAGCTGTTTTTT
CATPRKGDRTGELFF
>.|TRBD1|TRBV6-2/TRBV6-3|TRBJ2-7
TGTGCCAGCAGCCACCCCCCGGGACAGGTTAGACGGGGGCAGTACTTC
CASSHPPGQVRRGQYF
>.|.|TRBV15|TRBJ1-1
TGTGCCACCAGTAGAGACTATCGGGGGTTGGCTGAAGCTTTCTTT
CATSRDYRGLAEAFF
>many|.|TRBV7-2|TRBJ1-2
TGTGCCAGCAGCACCCCCGGGGGCTTCTGGGGCTACACCTTC
CASSTPGGFWGYTF
>.|TRBD1|TRBV6-6|TRBJ1-5
TGTGCCAGCAGTTACCCCGACATATCGACAGGGGAGGATCAGCCCCAGCATTTT
CASSYPDISTGEDQPQHF
>few|TRBD2|TRBV9|TRBJ2-2
TGTGCCAGCAAAGGTAGCGGGGGAAACACCGGGGAGCTGTTTTTT
CASKGSGGNTGELFF